This T cell receptor (beta chain) was profiled in a study of blood T cells in healthy people across ages (dated by TCRdb to between 2014 and 2017). About the investigation overall: Template switching captured roughly one uniquely barcoded TCR beta cDNA molecule per two T cells in model experiments. The study measured age-related changes in TCR beta repertoire diversity using deep sequencing normalized with unique cDNA molecular identifiers. Four age groups were formed from the donors: young (average 16 years), middle-aged (less than 40), aged (roughly 58) and long-lived (around 80). To avoid experimental bias, donors of different ages were distributed randomly across sequencing lanes. For two donors (one aged 18 to 29 and one aged 80 or older), the study analyzed two additional independent replicas of 1 million unique cDNA reads from the same blood draw. Broader findings and caveats from the paper: Because the CMV infection status of the donors was unknown, age-related changes in expanded clonotypes may potentially have been confounded. Compared with the aged group, the long-lived group had more naive CD4+ T cells, fewer expanded clones and increased TCR diversity, suggesting age selection. Observed TCR beta diversity per million T cells fell roughly linearly with age, and a significant reduction was already apparent by age around 40. Observed TCR beta diversity correlated strongly with the percentage of naive T cells measured by flow cytometry. Bulk unsorted PBMC profiling prevented conclusive comparison of naive and antigen-experienced compartments. Estimates of total diversity based on one million sequenced T cells were considered lower bounds and underestimates.

The CDR3 starts with the cysteine, ends with the phenylalanine, and has 14 residues. Only CDR3 DNA remains: 42 bases, in frame from the first base. CDR1 SGHRS and CDR2 YFSETQ are derived from the germline V gene. At the junction V is shortened by 10 bases and J by 5 bases, with 20 bases in between. Systemically healthy Caucasian individuals from Russia, around 39 in total and aged about 6 to 90 years, were included as donors. Around 10 milliliters of peripheral blood were drawn from each donor into EDTA-treated Vacutainer tubes. Ficoll-Paque density-gradient centrifugation was used to isolate PBMCs, with at least 6.5 million obtained per sample. Trizol reagent was used to extract total RNA from PBMCs, with at least 5 micrograms per sample. For every donor, an aliquot of PBMCs went through flow cytometry to measure the percentages of naive CD45RAhigh/CD27high T cells. The library was generated by 5' RACE. A second PCR of about 7 to 12 cycles was run with a J-beta primer mix and a sample-barcoded 5' primer. A unique molecular identifier was introduced onto each TCR beta cDNA molecule by a template-switch 5' adaptor carrying 12 random nucleotides. Each sample yielded at least 2.5 million CDR3-containing paired-end reads. The Mint cDNA synthesis kit, primed by a TRBC-specific oligonucleotide, was used to synthesize first-strand cDNA from all RNA. All cDNA was treated with uracil-DNA glycosylase and then went through a first 18-cycle PCR with the universal primers M1SS and BC2_uni_R. For the original study's pipeline: For normalization, 1 million high-quality reads, each with a distinct molecular identifier, were randomly selected from each sample. Reads with shared molecular identifiers were discarded instead of being binned into consensus sequences. MiTCR, set to a Q25 quality threshold and the strictest error-elimination algorithm, was used for CDR3 identification, clonotype clustering and error correction. A nonparametric unseen species model using Euler transformation provided a lower-bound estimate of total TCR beta diversity. The public reads were reprocessed in TCRdb via fastp at Q25 and MiXCR, keeping in-frame beta chains. Merged by CDR3 protein, the rows form single entries marked with the most common genes and DNA. TCRdb, not the authors, supplied the V and J calls. The sample records fewer than 2 million distinct CDR3 sequences, approximately 39% of which are singletons. The ten largest clones add up to more than 20% of the sample.

For this clonotype: Its antigen is not yet known. No base-level quality is on record; no much larger clone is a single base apart.

The V gene is TRBV5-1 and the J gene is TRBJ2-3, with the D call perhaps TRBD1 or TRBD2, as 5 bases match in each case. This TCR was sampled from a human donor in good health. The sequenced material came from blood. The DNA sequence follows: TGCGCCTCCCGAGGGCAGGGATCAGGAGATACGCAGTATTTT. It codes for CASRGQGSGDTQYF.